These T cell receptor beta chains were read from a single sample in a study of blood T cells in healthy people across ages. Each CDR3 protein is one row after TCRdb ran MiXCR on the 5' RACE reads. The sample has around 970,000 distinct CDR3 sequences; just over 50% are singletons. Sequencing was carried out using blood. These receptors originate from an older woman in good health. The CDR3 runs from the conserved cysteine through the conserved F or W. Fields, in order: D gene, J gene, V gene, clone size, CDR3 protein, CDR3 DNA. The D gene is left open where the match is weak. Only part of the rows carry a size: once, few, many, or a class if the clone is expanded.

d_call: NA; j_call: TRBJ2-7; v_call: TRBV28; clone_size: NA; cdr3_aa: CASSLPEPIPHEQYF; cdr3_nt: TGTGCCAGCAGTTTACCCGAACCGATCCCCCACGAGCAGTACTTC
d_call: NA; j_call: TRBJ1-4; v_call: TRBV6-5; clone_size: NA; cdr3_aa: CASSQLPPTDEKLFF; cdr3_nt: TGTGCCAGCAGTCAACTCCCTCCGACTGATGAAAAACTGTTTTTT
d_call: NA; j_call: TRBJ2-5; v_call: TRBV20-1; clone_size: NA; cdr3_aa: CSASLGIKTQYF; cdr3_nt: TGCAGTGCTAGTCTTGGGATTAAGACCCAGTACTTC
d_call: NA; j_call: TRBJ2-5; v_call: TRBV29-1; clone_size: NA; cdr3_aa: CSVWGQETQYF; cdr3_nt: TGCAGCGTCTGGGGTCAGGAGACCCAGTACTTC
d_call: TRBD1; j_call: TRBJ2-5; v_call: TRBV20-1; clone_size: NA; cdr3_aa: CSAETGGYQETQYF; cdr3_nt: TGCAGTGCTGAAACAGGGGGGTACCAAGAGACCCAGTACTTC
d_call: TRBD2; j_call: TRBJ2-7; v_call: TRBV4-3; clone_size: NA; cdr3_aa: CASSQEFAGDAYEQYF; cdr3_nt: TGCGCCAGCAGCCAAGAGTTCGCGGGAGACGCCTACGAGCAGTACTTC
d_call: NA; j_call: TRBJ1-5; v_call: TRBV15; clone_size: few; cdr3_aa: CATSRDMTVTNQPQHF; cdr3_nt: TGTGCCACCAGCAGAGATATGACGGTGACCAATCAGCCCCAGCATTTT
d_call: NA; j_call: TRBJ2-7; v_call: TRBV2; clone_size: NA; cdr3_aa: CASTQTRDEQYF; cdr3_nt: TGTGCCAGCACACAGACTAGAGACGAGCAGTACTTC
d_call: NA; j_call: TRBJ2-7; v_call: TRBV7-2; clone_size: NA; cdr3_aa: CASSLVTDYEQYF; cdr3_nt: TGTGCCAGCAGCTTAGTAACAGACTACGAGCAGTACTTC
d_call: NA; j_call: TRBJ2-7; v_call: TRBV3-1; clone_size: NA; cdr3_aa: CASSQVSRFGFSYEQYF; cdr3_nt: TGTGCCAGCAGCCAAGTCTCTAGATTTGGCTTCTCCTACGAGCAGTACTTC
d_call: NA; j_call: TRBJ2-7; v_call: TRBV29-1; clone_size: few; cdr3_aa: CSVEGDREVPYEQYF; cdr3_nt: TGCAGCGTTGAAGGCGACAGGGAGGTACCCTACGAGCAGTACTTC
d_call: NA; j_call: TRBJ2-3; v_call: TRBV5-1; clone_size: NA; cdr3_aa: CASSLASLGTDTQYF; cdr3_nt: TGCGCCAGCAGCTTGGCCAGCCTGGGGACAGATACGCAGTATTTT
d_call: TRBD1; j_call: TRBJ2-2; v_call: TRBV3-1; clone_size: NA; cdr3_aa: CASSRVGTGGTGELFF; cdr3_nt: TGTGCCAGCAGCCGAGTGGGGACAGGGGGTACCGGGGAGCTGTTTTTT
d_call: NA; j_call: TRBJ2-2; v_call: TRBV12-3/TRBV12-4; clone_size: NA; cdr3_aa: CASSANGYTGELFF; cdr3_nt: TGTGCCAGCAGTGCTAACGGGTACACCGGGGAGCTGTTTTTT
d_call: NA; j_call: TRBJ2-7; v_call: TRBV20-1; clone_size: once; cdr3_aa: CSARNDYEQYF; cdr3_nt: TGCAGTGCTAGGAATGACTACGAGCAGTACTTC
d_call: NA; j_call: TRBJ2-5; v_call: TRBV9; clone_size: once; cdr3_aa: CASSALPPGSAGETQYF; cdr3_nt: TGTGCCAGCAGCGCCCTCCCTCCGGGGAGTGCTGGGGAGACCCAGTACTTC
d_call: TRBD1; j_call: TRBJ2-4; v_call: TRBV7-2; clone_size: NA; cdr3_aa: CASSLDRVDIQYF; cdr3_nt: TGTGCCAGCAGCTTGGACAGGGTGGACATTCAGTACTTC
d_call: NA; j_call: TRBJ1-2; v_call: TRBV20-1; clone_size: NA; cdr3_aa: CSARVSYLEGYTF; cdr3_nt: TGCAGTGCTAGGGTTTCTTACCTAGAGGGCTACACCTTC
d_call: NA; j_call: TRBJ1-2; v_call: TRBV9; clone_size: NA; cdr3_aa: CASSPAGVLNYGYTF; cdr3_nt: TGTGCCAGCAGCCCGGCAGGGGTTTTAAACTATGGCTACACCTTC
d_call: NA; j_call: TRBJ1-1; v_call: TRBV29-1; clone_size: NA; cdr3_aa: CSVATGGRTEAFF; cdr3_nt: TGCAGCGTTGCGACTGGTGGTCGCACTGAAGCTTTCTTT
d_call: NA; j_call: TRBJ2-5; v_call: TRBV10-3; clone_size: NA; cdr3_aa: CAISESRQGTQETQYF; cdr3_nt: TGTGCCATCAGTGAGTCGAGGCAGGGGACTCAAGAGACCCAGTACTTC
d_call: NA; j_call: TRBJ1-2; v_call: TRBV20-1; clone_size: NA; cdr3_aa: CSAPRSWGGYTF; cdr3_nt: TGCAGTGCTCCCCGATCTTGGGGCGGCTACACCTTC